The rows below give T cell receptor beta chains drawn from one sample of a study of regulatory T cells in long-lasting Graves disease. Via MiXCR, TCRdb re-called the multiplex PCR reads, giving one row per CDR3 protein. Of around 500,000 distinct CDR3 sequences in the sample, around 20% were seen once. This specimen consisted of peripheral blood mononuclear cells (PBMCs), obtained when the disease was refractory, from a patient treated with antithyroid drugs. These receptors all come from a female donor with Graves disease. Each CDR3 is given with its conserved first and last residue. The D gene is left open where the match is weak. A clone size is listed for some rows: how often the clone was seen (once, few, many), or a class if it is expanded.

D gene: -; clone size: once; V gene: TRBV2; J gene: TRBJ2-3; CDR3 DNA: TGTGCCAGCACCCTGGGGCGGGATACGCAGTATTTT; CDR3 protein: CASTLGRDTQYF
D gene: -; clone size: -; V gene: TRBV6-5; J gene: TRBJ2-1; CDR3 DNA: TGTGCCAGCAGTTACTATGTCGCAGGGGAAAATGAGCAGTTCTTC; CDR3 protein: CASSYYVAGENEQFF
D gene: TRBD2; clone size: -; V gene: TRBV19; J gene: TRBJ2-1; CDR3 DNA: TGTGCCAGTAAGCTAGCGGGTCTTAATGAGCAGTTCTTC; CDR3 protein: CASKLAGLNEQFF
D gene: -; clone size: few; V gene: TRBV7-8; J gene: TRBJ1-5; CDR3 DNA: TGTGCCAGCAGCTTAGAGTTCATCGGTAGCAATCAGCCCCAGCATTTT; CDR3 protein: CASSLEFIGSNQPQHF
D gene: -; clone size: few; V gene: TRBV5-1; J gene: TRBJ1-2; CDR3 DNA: TGCGCCAGCAGCTTCCCGGGACTCCTCCGGAGTGGCTACACCTTC; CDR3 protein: CASSFPGLLRSGYTF
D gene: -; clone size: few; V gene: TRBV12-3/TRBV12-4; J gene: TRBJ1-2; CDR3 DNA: TGTGCCAGCAGTTTAGGAAGACTGGGCTATGGCTACACCTTC; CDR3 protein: CASSLGRLGYGYTF
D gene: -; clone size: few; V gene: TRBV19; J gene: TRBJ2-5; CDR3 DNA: TGTGCCAGTAGTTCCGAAAGGGACTCCAGGTTCACCCAGTACTTC; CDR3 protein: CASSSERDSRFTQYF
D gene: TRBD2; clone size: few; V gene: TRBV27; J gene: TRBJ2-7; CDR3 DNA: TGTGCCAGCAGTAAGACTAGCGGGATGTACGAGCAGTACTTC; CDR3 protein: CASSKTSGMYEQYF
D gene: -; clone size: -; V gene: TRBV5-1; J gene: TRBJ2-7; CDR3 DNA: TGCGCCAGCACCCGCGCGGGGACCTACGAGCAGTACTTC; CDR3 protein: CASTRAGTYEQYF
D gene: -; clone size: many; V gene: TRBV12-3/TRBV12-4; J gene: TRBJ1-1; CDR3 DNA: TGTGCCAGCAGCAGGGGCTCTGGGAAGGCTTTCTTT; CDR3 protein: CASSRGSGKAFF
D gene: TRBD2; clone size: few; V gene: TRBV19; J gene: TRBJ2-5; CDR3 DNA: TGTGCCAGTAGTATACTCGGCGGGAGAGAGACCCAGTACTTC; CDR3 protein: CASSILGGRETQYF
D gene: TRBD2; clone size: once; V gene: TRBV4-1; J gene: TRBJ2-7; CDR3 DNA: TGCGCCAGCAGCCCCCAAGCGGGAAGAACCTACGAGCAGTACTTC; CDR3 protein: CASSPQAGRTYEQYF
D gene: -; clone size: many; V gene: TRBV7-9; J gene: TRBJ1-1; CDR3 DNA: TGTGCCAGCGGGGAGGGAGCGAGCACTGAAGCTTTCTTT; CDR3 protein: CASGEGASTEAFF
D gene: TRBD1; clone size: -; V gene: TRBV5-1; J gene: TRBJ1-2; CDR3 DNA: TGCGCCAGCAGCTGGGGGGACAGATTGAACTATGGCTACACCTTC; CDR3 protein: CASSWGDRLNYGYTF
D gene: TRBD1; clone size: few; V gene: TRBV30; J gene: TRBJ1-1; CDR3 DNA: TGTGCCTGGAGTGTACGAACAGGGGGTTTGGATACTGAAGCTTTCTTT; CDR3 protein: CAWSVRTGGLDTEAFF
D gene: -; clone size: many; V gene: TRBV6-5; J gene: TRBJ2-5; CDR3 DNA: TGTGCCAGCAGCTCCTCGACACGGTTGGAGACCCAGTACTTC; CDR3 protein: CASSSSTRLETQYF
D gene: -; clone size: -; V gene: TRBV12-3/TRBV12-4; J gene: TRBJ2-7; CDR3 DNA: TGTGCCAGCAGCTCAACCGGGACGGCGTACTTC; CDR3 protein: CASSSTGTAYF
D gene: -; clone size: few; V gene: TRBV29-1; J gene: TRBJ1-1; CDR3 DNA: TGCAGCGTCAACGGGCAGGGAGCAATGAACACTGAAGCTCTCTTT; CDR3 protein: CSVNGQGAMNTEALF
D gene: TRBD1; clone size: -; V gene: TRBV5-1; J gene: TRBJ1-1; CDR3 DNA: TGCGCCAGCAGCTTGGGACAGGGGGCCGTGAACACTGAAGCTTTCTTT; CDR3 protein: CASSLGQGAVNTEAFF
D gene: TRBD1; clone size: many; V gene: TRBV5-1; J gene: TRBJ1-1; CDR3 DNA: TGCGCCAGCAGCGGGAGACAGGGTGGGGTTGGCACTGAAGCTTTCTTT; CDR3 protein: CASSGRQGGVGTEAFF
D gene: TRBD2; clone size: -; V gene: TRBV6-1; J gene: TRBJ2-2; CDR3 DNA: TGTGCCAGCAGTGAAGTTTACGGGACTAGGAACACCGGGGAGCTGTTTTTT; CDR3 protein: CASSEVYGTRNTGELFF
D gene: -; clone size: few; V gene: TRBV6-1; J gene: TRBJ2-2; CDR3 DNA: TGTGCCAGCAGTCTGGGGACACTCACTGGGTCCGGGGAGCTGTTTTTT; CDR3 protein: CASSLGTLTGSGELFF
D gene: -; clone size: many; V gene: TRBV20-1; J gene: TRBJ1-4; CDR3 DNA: TGCAGTGCTAGCCAGGGGGAAAAACTGTTTTTT; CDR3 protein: CSASQGEKLFF
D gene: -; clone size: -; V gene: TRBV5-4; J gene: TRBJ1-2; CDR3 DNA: TGTGCCAGCAGCTTTAAGGGGGAATATGGCTACACCTTC; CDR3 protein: CASSFKGEYGYTF
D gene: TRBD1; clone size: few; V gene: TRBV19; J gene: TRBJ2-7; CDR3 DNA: TGTGCCAGTAGAGAGACAGGGATCTCCTACGAGCAGTACTTC; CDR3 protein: CASRETGISYEQYF
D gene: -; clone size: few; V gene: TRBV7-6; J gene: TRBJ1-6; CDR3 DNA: TGTGCCAGCAGCTTAAGGCAAGAAAATTCACCCCTCCACTTT; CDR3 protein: CASSLRQENSPLHF
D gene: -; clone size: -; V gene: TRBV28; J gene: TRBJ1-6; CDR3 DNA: TGTGCCAGCAGTCATTTCCAGGGGTCCTATAATTCACCCCTCCACTTT; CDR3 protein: CASSHFQGSYNSPLHF
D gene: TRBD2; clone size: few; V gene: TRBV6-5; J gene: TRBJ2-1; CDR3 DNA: TGTGCCAGCAGTTACTCGTCCGTTAGCGGGACCTACAATGAGCAGTTCTTC; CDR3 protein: CASSYSSVSGTYNEQFF
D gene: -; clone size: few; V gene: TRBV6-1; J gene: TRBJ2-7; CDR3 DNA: TGTGCCAGCACTATCCCGGGGGCAGGGATCTCATTC; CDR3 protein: CASTIPGAGISF
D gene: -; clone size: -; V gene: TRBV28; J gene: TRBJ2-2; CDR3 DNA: TGTGCCAGCAGCGCCGACAGAACGAGCACCGGGGAGCTGTTTTTT; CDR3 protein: CASSADRTSTGELFF
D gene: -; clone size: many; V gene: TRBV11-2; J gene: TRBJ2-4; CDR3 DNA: TGTGCCAGCAGCTCTATTCCCCGACTCCTAGCCAAAAACATTCAGTACTTC; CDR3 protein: CASSSIPRLLAKNIQYF
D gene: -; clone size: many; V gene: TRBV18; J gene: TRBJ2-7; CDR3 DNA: TGTGCCAGCTCGCACACAGATTACGAGCAGTACTTC; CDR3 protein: CASSHTDYEQYF
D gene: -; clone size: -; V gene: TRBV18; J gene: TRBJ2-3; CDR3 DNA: TGTGCCAGCTCACCGAGGAGGGGGAACGACTGGGAAGAGACACATACGCAGTATTTT; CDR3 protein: CASSPRRGNDWEETHTQYF
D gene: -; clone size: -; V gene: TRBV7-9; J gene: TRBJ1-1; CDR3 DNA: TGTGCCAGCAGCTTAGCCCAGGGGGAAGCTTTCTTT; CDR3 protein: CASSLAQGEAFF
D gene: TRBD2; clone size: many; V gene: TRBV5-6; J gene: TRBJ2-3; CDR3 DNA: TGTGCCAGCAGGCTAGCGGGCAGCACAGATACGCAGTATTTT; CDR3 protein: CASRLAGSTDTQYF
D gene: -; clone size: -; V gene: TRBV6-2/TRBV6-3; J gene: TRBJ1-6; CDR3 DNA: TGTGCCAGCAGTTTCGGCCTACCTCCCTATAATTCACCCCTCCACTTT; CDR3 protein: CASSFGLPPYNSPLHF
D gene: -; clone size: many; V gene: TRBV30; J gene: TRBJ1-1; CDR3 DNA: TGTGCCTGGAGGTTGATCACTGAAGCTTTCTTT; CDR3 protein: CAWRLITEAFF
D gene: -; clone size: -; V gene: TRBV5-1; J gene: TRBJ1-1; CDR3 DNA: TGCGCCAGCAGCTTGCTGGGACCGACACTGAACACTGAAGCTTTCTTT; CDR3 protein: CASSLLGPTLNTEAFF
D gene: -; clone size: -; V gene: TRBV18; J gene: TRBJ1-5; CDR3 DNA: TGTGCCAGCTCAGGAGGAAAAGATCAGCCCCAGCATTTT; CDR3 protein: CASSGGKDQPQHF